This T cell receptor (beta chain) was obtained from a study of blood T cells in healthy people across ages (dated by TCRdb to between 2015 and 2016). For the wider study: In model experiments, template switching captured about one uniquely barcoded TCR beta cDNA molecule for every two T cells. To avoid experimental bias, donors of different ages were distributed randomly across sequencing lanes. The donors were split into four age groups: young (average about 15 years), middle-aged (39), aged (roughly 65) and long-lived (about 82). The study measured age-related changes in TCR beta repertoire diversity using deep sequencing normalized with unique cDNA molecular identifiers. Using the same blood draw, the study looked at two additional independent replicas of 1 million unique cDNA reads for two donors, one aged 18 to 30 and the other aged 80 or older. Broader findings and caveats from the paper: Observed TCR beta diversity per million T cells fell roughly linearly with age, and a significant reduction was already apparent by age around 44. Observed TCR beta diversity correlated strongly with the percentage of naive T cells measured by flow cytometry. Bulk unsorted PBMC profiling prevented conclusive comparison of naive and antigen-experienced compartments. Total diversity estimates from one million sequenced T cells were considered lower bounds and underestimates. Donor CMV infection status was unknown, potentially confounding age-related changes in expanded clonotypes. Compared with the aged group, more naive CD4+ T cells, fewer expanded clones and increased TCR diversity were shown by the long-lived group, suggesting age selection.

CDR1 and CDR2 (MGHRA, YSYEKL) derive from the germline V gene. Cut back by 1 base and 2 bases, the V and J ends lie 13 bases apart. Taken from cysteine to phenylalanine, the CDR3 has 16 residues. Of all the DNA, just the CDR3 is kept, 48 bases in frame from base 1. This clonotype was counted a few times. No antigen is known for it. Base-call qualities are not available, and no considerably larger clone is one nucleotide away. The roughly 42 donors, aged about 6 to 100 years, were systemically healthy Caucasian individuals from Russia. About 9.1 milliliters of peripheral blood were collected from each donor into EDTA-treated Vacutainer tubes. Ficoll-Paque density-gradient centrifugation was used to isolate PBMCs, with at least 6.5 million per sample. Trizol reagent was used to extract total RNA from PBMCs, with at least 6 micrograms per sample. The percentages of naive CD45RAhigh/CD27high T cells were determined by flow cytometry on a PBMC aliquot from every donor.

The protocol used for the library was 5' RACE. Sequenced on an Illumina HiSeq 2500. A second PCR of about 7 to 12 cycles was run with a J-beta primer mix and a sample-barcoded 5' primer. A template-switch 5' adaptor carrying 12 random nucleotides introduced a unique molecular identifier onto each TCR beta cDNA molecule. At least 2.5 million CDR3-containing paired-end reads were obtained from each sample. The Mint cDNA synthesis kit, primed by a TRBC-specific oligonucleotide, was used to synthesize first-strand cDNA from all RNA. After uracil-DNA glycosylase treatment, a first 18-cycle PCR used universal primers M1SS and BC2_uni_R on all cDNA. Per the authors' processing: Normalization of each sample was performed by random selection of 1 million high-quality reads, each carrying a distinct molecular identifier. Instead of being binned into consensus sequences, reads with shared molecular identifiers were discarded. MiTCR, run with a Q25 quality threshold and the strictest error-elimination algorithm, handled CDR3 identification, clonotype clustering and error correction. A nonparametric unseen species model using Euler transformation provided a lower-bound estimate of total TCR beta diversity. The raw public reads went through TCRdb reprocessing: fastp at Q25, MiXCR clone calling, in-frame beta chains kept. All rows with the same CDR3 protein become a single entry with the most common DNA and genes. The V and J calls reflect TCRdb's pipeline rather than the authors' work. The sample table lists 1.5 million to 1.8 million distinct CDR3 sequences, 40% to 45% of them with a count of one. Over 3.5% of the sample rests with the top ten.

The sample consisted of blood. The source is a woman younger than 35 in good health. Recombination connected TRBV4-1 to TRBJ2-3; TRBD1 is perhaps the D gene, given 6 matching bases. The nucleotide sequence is TGCGCCAGCAGCCAAGCCGGGACACCCAACACAGATACGCAGTATTTT. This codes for CASSQAGTPNTDTQYF.